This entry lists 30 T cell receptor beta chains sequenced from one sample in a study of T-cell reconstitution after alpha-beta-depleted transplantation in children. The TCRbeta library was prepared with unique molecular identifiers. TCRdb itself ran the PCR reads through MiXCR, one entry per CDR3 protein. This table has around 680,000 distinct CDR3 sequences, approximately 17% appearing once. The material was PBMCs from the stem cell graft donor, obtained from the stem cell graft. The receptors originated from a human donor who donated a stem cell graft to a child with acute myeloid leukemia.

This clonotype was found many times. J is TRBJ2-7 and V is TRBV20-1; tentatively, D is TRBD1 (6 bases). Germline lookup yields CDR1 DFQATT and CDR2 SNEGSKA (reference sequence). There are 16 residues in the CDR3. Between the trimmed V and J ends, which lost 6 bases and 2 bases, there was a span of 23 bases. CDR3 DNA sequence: TGCAGTGCGCGCTCTAGACAGGCGCTTTCGACCTACGAGCAGTACTTC. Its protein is CSARSRQALSTYEQYF.

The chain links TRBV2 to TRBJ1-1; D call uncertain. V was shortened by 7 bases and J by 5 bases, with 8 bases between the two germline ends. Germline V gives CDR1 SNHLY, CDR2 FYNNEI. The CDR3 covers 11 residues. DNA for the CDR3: TGTGCCAGCACCGGGCGGACTGAAGCTTTCTTT. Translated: CASTGRTEAFF.

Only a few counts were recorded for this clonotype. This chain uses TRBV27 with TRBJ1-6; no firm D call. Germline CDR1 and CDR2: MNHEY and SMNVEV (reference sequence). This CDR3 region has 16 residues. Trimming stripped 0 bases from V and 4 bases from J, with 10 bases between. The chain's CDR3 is CASSLSSPPYNSPLHF. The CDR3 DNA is TGTGCCAGCAGTTTATCTTCGCCCCCTTATAATTCACCCCTCCACTTT.

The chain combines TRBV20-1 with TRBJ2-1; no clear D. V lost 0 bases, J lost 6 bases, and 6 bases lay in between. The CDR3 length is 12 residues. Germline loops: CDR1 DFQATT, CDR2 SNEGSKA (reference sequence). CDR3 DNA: TGCAGTGCTAGAGATTACCGCAATGAGCAGTTCTTC. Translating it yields CSARDYRNEQFF.

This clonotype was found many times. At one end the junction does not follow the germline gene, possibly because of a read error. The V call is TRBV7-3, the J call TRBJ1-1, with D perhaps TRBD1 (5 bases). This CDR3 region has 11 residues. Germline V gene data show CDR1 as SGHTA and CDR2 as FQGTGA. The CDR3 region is CASSSGRGKVF. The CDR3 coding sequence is TGTGCCAGCAGCTCCGGGAGGGGAAAGGTCTTT.

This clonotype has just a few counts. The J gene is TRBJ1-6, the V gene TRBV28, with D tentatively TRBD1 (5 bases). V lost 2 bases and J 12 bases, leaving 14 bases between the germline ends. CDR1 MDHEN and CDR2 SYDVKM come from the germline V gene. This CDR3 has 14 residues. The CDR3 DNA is TGTGCCAGCAGTTTAGGGGGGGTCAAGGGACCCCTCCACTTT. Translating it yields CASSLGGVKGPLHF.

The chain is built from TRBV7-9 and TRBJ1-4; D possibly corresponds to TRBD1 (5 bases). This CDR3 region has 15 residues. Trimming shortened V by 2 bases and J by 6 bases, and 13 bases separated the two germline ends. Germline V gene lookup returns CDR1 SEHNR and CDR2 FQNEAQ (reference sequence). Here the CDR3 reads CASSLSRGRDEKLFF. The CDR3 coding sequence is TGTGCCAGCAGCTTAAGTCGGGGACGGGATGAAAAACTGTTTTTT.

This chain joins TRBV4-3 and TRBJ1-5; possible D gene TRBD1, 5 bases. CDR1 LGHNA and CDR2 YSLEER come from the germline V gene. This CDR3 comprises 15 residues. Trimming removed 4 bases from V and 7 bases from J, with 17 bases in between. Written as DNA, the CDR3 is TGCGCCAGCAGCCTACTCATAGGGGTAGGCCAGCCCCAGCATTTT. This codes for CASSLLIGVGQPQHF.

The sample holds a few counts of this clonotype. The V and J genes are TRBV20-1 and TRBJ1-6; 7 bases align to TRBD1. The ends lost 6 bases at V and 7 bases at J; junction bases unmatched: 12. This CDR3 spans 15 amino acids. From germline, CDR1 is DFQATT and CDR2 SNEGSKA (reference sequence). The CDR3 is CSADYRGKQNSPLHF. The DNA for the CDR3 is TGCAGTGCAGATTACAGGGGCAAACAGAATTCACCCCTCCACTTT.

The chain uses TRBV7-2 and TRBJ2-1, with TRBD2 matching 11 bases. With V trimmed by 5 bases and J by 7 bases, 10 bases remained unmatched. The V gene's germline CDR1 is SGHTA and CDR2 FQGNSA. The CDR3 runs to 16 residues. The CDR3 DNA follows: TGTGCCAGCAGCCTAATAGCGGGGGGGCTGAGGAATGAGCAGTTCTTC. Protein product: CASSLIAGGLRNEQFF. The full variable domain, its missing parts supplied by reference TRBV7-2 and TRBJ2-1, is GAGVSQSPSNKVTEKGKDVELRCDPISGHTALYWYRQSLGQGLEFLIYFQGNSAPDKSGLPSDRFSAERTGGSVSTLTIQRTQQEDSAVYLCASSLIAGGLRNEQFFGPGTRLTVL.

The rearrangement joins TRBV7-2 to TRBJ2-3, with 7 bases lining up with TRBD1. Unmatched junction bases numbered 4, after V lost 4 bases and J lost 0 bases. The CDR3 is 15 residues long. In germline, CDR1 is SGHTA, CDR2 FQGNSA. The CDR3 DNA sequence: TGTGCCAGCAGCTCGGGACAGCTTAGCACAGATACGCAGTATTTT. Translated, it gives CASSSGQLSTDTQYF.

The CDR3 bases are TGTGCCAGCAGTTACTCGAGACTCCCCAATGAGCAGTTCTTC. It translates to CASSYSRLPNEQFF. The V call is TRBV6-5, the J call TRBJ2-1; D gene uncertain. Germline V gives CDR1 MNHEY, CDR2 SVGAGI. The CDR3 length is 14 residues. The V end was cut by 0 bases, the J end by 6 bases, with 9 bases between.

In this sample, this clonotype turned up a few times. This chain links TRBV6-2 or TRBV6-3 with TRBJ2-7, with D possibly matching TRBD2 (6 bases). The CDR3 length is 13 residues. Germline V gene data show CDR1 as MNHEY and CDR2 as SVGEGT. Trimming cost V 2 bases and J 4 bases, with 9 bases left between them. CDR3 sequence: CASSYVGGYEQYF. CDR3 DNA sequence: TGTGCCAGCAGTTACGTGGGGGGATACGAGCAGTACTTC.

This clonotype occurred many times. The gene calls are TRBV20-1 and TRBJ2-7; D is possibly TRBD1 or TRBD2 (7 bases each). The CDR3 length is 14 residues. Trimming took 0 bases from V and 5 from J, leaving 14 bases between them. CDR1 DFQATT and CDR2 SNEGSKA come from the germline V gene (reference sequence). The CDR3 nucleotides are TGCAGTGCTAGAGATCCTCAGGGGGGGAACGAGCAGTACTTC. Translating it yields CSARDPQGGNEQYF.

The CDR3 DNA reads as TGTGCCAGCAGCAAGAGAGCGGGGGGGCATAGTGAGCAGTTCTTC. Encoded protein: CASSKRAGGHSEQFF. The V and J genes are TRBV11-2 and TRBJ2-1; TRBD2 agrees at 10 bases. This CDR3 contains 15 residues. With V trimmed by 5 bases and J by 9 bases, 10 bases remained unmatched. CDR1 and CDR2 from the germline V gene are SGHAT and FQNNGV.

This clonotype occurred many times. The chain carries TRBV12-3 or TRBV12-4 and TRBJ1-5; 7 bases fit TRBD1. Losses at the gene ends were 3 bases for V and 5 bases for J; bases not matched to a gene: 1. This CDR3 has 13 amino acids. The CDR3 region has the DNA TGTGCCAGCAGTTTTACAGGGGATCAGCCCCAGCATTTT. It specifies CASSFTGDQPQHF.

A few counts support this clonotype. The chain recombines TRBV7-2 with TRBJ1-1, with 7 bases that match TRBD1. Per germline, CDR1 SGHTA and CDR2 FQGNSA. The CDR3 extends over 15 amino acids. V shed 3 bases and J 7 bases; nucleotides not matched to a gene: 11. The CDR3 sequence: CASSLEDRRYYEAFF. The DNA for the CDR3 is TGTGCCAGCAGCTTGGAGGACAGGCGCTATTATGAAGCTTTCTTT.

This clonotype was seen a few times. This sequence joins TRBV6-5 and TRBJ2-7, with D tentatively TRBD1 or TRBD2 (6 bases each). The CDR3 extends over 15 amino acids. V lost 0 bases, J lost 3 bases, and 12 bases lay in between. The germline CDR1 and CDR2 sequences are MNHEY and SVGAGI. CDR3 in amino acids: CASSYSGGPDYEQYF. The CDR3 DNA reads TGTGCCAGCAGTTACTCCGGGGGCCCTGACTACGAGCAGTACTTC.

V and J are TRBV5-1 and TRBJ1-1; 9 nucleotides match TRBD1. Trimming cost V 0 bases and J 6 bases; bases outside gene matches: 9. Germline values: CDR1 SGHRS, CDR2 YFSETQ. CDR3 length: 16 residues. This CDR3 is CASSLDYRDRASEAFF. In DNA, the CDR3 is TGCGCCAGCAGCTTGGACTATCGGGACAGGGCATCTGAAGCTTTCTTT.

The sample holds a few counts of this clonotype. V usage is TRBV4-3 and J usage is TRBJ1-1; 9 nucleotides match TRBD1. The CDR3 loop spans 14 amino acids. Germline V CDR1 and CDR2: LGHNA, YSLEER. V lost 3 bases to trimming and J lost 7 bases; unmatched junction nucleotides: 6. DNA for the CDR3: TGCGCCAGCAGCCAGGACACAGGGGGCGGTGAAGCTTTCTTT. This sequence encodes CASSQDTGGGEAFF.

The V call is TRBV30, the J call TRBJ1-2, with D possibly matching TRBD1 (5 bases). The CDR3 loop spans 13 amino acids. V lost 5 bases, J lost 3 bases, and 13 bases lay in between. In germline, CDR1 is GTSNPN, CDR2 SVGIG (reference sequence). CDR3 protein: CAWEGREDYGYTF. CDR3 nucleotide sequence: TGTGCCTGGGAGGGGAGGGAAGACTATGGCTACACCTTC. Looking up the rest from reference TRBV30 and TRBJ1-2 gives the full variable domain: SQTIHQWPATLVQPVGSPLSLECTVEGTSNPNLYWYRQAAGRGLQLLFYSVGIGQISSEVPQNLSASRPQDRQFILSSKKLLLSDSGFYLCAWEGREDYGYTFGSGTRLTVV.

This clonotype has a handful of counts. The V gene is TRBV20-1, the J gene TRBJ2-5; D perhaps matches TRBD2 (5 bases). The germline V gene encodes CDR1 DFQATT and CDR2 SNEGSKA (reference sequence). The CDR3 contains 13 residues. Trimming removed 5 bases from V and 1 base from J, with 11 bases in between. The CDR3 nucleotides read TGCAGTGCTCTCCGAGGGCCCCAAGAGACCCAGTACTTC. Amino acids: CSALRGPQETQYF.

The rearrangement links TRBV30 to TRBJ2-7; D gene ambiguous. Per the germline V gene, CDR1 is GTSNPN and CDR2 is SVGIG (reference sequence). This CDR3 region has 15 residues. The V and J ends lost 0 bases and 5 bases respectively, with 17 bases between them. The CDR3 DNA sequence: TGTGCCTGGAGTGTAGCAGTTGGAGAGGTCCACGAGCAGTACTTC. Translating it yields CAWSVAVGEVHEQYF. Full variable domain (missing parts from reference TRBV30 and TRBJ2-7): SQTIHQWPATLVQPVGSPLSLECTVEGTSNPNLYWYRQAAGRGLQLLFYSVGIGQISSEVPQNLSASRPQDRQFILSSKKLLLSDSGFYLCAWSVAVGEVHEQYFGPGTRLTVT.

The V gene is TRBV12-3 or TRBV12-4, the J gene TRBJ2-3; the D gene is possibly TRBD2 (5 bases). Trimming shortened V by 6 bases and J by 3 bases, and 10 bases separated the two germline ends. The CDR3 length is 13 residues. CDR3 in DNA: TGTGCCAGCAGACCCAGAGGGACAGATACGCAGTATTTT. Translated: CASRPRGTDTQYF.

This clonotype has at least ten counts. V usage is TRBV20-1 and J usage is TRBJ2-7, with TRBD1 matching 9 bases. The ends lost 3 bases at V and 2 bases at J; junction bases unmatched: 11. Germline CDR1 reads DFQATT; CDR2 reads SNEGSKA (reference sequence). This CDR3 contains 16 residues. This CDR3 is CSASLGTGGSAYEQYF. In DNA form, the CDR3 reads TGCAGTGCTAGCTTGGGTACAGGGGGCAGCGCCTACGAGCAGTACTTC.

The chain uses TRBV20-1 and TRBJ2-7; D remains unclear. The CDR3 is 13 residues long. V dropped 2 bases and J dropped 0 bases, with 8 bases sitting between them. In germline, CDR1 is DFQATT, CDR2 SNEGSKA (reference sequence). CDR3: CSARWPISYEQYV. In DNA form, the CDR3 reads TGCAGTGCTAGATGGCCGATCTCCTACGAGCAGTACGTC.

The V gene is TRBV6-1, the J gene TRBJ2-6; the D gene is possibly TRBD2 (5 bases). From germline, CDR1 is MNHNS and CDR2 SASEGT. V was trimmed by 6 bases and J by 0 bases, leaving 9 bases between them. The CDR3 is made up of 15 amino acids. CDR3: CASSHEGSGANVLTF. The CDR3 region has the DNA TGTGCCAGCAGCCACGAGGGCTCTGGGGCCAACGTCCTGACTTTC.

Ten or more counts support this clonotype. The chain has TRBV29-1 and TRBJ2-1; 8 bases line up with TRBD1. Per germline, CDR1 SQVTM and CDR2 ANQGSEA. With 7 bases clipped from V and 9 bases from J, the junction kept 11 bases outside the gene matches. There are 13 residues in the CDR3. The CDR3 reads CSADGQGRGEQFF. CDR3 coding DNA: TGCAGCGCCGACGGACAGGGAAGAGGTGAGCAGTTCTTC.

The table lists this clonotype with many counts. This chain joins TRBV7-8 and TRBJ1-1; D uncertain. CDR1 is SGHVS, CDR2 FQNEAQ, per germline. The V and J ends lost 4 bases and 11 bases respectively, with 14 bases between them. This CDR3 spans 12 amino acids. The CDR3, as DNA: TGTGCCAGCAGCTCGACGCCGGGAAGGGCTTTCTTT. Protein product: CASSSTPGRAFF.

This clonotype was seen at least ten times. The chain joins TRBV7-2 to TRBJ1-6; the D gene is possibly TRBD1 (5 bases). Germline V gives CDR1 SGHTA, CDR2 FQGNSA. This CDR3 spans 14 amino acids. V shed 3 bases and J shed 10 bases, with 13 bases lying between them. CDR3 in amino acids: CASSFRPGESPLHF. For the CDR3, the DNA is TGTGCCAGCAGCTTTAGACCGGGGGAGTCACCCCTCCACTTT.